This note documents a single TCR beta chain sequence. No cognate antigen has been identified for it. Trimming removed 6 bases from V and 4 bases from J, leaving 15 bases between the germline ends. The CDR3 contains 14 residues, cysteine and phenylalanine counted. Only CDR3 DNA remains: 42 bases, in frame from the first base. Sequences WNHNN (CDR1) and SYGVQD (CDR2) are obtained from the germline V gene (reference sequence). The cohort comprised 710 or so healthy bone marrow donors. Cohort members were all nominally healthy when sampled, although unrecorded immune exposures were likely present. The donor tested CMV seropositive, placing the donor among the 290 or so seropositive members of the cohort. Every donor gave a peripheral blood sample, and the peripheral blood mononuclear cells from that sample were used for TCR beta sequencing. Genomic DNA extraction from the blood cell samples was performed with the Qiagen DNeasy Blood Extraction Kit.

Libraries came from the immunoSEQ multiplex PCR assay. For the multiplex PCR, a mixture combining 60 forward primers for TCR Vbeta segments and 13 reverse primers for TCR Jbeta segments was used. The CDR3 region of rearranged TCR beta genes was amplified from genomic DNA by a multiplex PCR assay. On the Illumina HiSeq System, the amplified TCR beta libraries were sequenced as 87-base-pair reads. In the source study's methods: A later analysis tallied roughly 80 million unique TCR beta chains across the approximately 670 repertoires, and some 12 million of those chains were shared by two or more donors. A nearest-neighbor algorithm error-corrected the raw reads and collapsed the reads into unique sequences, merging closely related sequences to remove PCR and sequencing errors. To assign V, D and J gene segments, CDR3 sequences were aligned to IMGT reference sequences. For a sequence to be retained, a match of at least six nucleotides to both a V gene segment and a J gene segment was required. Rearrangements were called productive when the CDR3 lacked stop codons and stayed in frame with V and J; all others were non-productive. Following IMGT convention, CDR3 was defined as the stretch from the second conserved V-encoded cysteine to the conserved J-encoded phenylalanine. Sequences without an unambiguous match to a single V gene segment were excluded from the earlier analysis of about 640 of the donors. An earlier analysis of under 750 of the donors called V segments functional above 56.7% productive rearrangements and segregating when the between-donor standard deviation exceeded 5%. To diagnose cytomegalovirus status from the catalog of TCR beta chain sequences, a statistical classification framework was built. V and J gene assignment, in a later analysis, came from comparing TCR nucleotide sequences with IMGT/GENE-DB human TR gene sequences. In a later analysis, CDR3 sequences and most-parsimonious VDJ recombination scenarios were assigned using the TCRdist pipeline. In a later analysis, each TCR beta chain was defined by its CDR3 amino acid sequence together with its V-gene family, and reads lacking a unique V-gene family were excluded. A later analysis removed roughly 590 highly shared, low-generation-probability nucleotide sequences to deal with suspected cross-contamination and a sequencing artifact. A later analysis calculated a clonal expansion index for each public chain from normalized within-repertoire ranks of inferred template counts. Generation probabilities in a later analysis came from a VDJ recombination model fitted to out-of-frame rearrangements, and those results were checked against IGoR. A later analysis scored TCR-TCR, TCR-HLA and TCR-CMV co-occurrence with hypergeometric tests, applying a repertoire-size bias correction to TCR pairs. In a later analysis, false discovery rates were estimated by permuting HLA or CMV assignments 20 times. In a later analysis, co-occurring TCRs were grouped using DBSCAN, with TCRdist sequence similarity added in when clustering inside HLA-allele-positive subsets. Repertoires with fewer than 30,000 or more than 120,000 public chains, plus five repertoires with anomalous nucleotide sharing, were excluded from co-occurrence clustering. The table was pulled from immuneACCESS by TCRdb, which kept in-frame rearrangements only. Such tables lose some clones; where checked, under half of the loss comes from unresolved V genes, and the rest has no known cause. Clone size and the V and J calls come from that table; the DNA yielded D and trimming. The sample's clone listing holds about 120,000 clones. Roughly 6.6% of the sample belongs to the ten largest clones.

This record comes from a study of cytomegalovirus exposure and HLA in healthy donors (dated by TCRdb to about 2017). A note on the overall study: In an earlier analysis of around 540 of the donors, 276 Gb of sequence data and 90 million to 130 million unique TCR beta sequences from roughly 180 million T cells were reported. An early release that covered 500 to 800 HLA-typed donors contained approximately 300 gigabases of sequencing data and about 84 million unique TCR sequences. Of the approximately 400 genotyped donors, over 70% fell in the genetic ancestry cluster associated with self-reported Caucasian donors. The study aimed to test whether signatures of past pathogen exposure could be identified by cataloging public T cell receptors. The T cell repertoires of 666 subjects were profiled by immunosequencing and related to cytomegalovirus serostatus. A separate validation cohort of some 130 different subjects was used in addition to the roughly 670-subject first cohort. High-throughput TCR immunosequencing, statistical association of individual TCRs with disease status, and machine learning were combined to predict cytomegalovirus infection status. A later analysis re-examined previously published TCR beta repertoires from hundreds of donors and added high-resolution HLA genotyping to investigate patterns of TCR occurrence. The later analysis used no new phenotypic data to find candidate immune exposures, relying instead on TCR beta sequences and their occurrence across donors. An earlier analysis of 587 of the donors used high-throughput TCR beta sequencing to judge whether each TCR beta V gene segment behaved as functional or pseudogenic. Donor age, sex, ethnicity and CMV serostatus were collected together with the repertoire data. Genome-wide SNP genotypes for about 60% of the 666 donors were used in a later genetic analysis, which treated that subset as a discovery cohort. Every discovery cohort repertoire had been produced on one sequencing platform. HLA typing included class I and class II loci at four-digit resolution. The number of donors typed differed by locus, with about 629-630 for A, B, C, DRB1 and DQB1, around 500 for DQA1, nearly 610 for DPA1, and roughly 450 for DPB1. A few DR-DQ haplotypes were treated as single units for association and clustering because of strong linkage in the cohort. Among some 410 genotyped donors of the cohort, an average of around 250,000 unique TCR beta nucleotide sequences was sequenced per donor, of which about 20% were non-productive.

The study at large found these results: In a later analysis, some 17,000 TCR beta sequences were associated with specific HLA alleles at a false discovery rate of 0.05. An association between a missense DCLRE1C variant and V-gene and J-gene trimming of TCR beta chains was found in a later genetic analysis and replicated in an independent cohort. In the study, 164 TCR beta chains were listed as associated with cytomegalovirus. Because counts were too low, approximately 15 rarely observed V segments, including chromosome 9 orphons, were excluded from the earlier analysis of 500 to 700 of the donors. Strong co-occurrence of HLA alleles, especially DR and DQ, made assigning TCR associations to individual alleles difficult. A further reported finding was that TCR beta sequences accurately predicted the HLA-A and HLA-B alleles for most subjects in the first cohort. Sequencing depth was assumed to be roughly uniform across donors in the presence/absence analyses, though that assumption may not hold. The sequencing pipeline was judged likely to have produced a cluster of highly shared sequence variants as a technical artifact. According to a later analysis, TCR association rates differed among HLA loci, with DRB1 alleles showing the most associated TCRs and HLA-C alleles showing the fewest. Because HLA typing was unavailable for some donors at each locus, only the typed subset was used in association tests. In a later analysis, most CMV-associated TCR beta chains were found to appear HLA-restricted, with HLA associations seemingly driven largely by CMV exposure. Linkage disequilibrium might explain the correlated functional status among segregating V segments, but an unknown experimental factor could not be excluded. According to the authors, the approach could potentially be generalized to other disease states and immunological phenotypes. In vitro tests confirmed that three of the cytomegalovirus-associated TCR beta chains recognize cytomegalovirus antigens. Most TCR sequences were observed very rarely across donors, whereas some public TCRs were present in many individuals. In both the original and validation cohorts, the classifier was reported to diagnose cytomegalovirus status with high specificity and sensitivity. According to a later genetic analysis, donors in an Asian-associated ancestry cluster had fewer N-insertions in productive TCRs than the approximately 630-donor mean. The only immune exposure information available for the cohort was CMV serostatus. In a later analysis, HLA-associated TCR beta chains were found to be more clonally expanded and to have lower generation probabilities than equally common non-associated chains. This cohort had only TCR beta chains sequenced, and the lack of alpha or paired-chain data limited which features could be detected. In an earlier analysis of about 550 of the donors, most TCR beta V segments were observed in productive rearrangements about 87% or about 30% of the time, broadly matching IMGT annotations. In a later analysis, several top co-occurrence clusters were reported to appear linked to parvovirus B19, influenza, CMV and Epstein-Barr virus. The 87-base-pair reads could not distinguish some IMGT-functional V segments, including TRBV6-2 and TRBV6-3, so those segments were excluded.

The rearranged segments are TRBV10-1 and TRBJ1-1; there is no confident call for the D gene. Specimen: PBMCs. The TCR originated in a man aged 40-50 years in good health and CMV-seropositive. The nucleotide sequence reads TGCGCCAGCAGCGACGTGAGGAGTCCCACTGAAGCTTTCTTT. Translated, it reads CASSDVRSPTEAFF.